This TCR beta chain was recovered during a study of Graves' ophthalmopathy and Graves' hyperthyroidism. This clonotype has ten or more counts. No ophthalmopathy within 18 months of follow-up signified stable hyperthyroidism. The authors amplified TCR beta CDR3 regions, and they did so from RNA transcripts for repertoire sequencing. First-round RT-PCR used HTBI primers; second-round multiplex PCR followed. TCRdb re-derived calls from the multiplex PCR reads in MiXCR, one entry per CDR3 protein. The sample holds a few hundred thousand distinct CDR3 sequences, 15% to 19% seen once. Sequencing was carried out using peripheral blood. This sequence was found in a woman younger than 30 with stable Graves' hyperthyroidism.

CDR3 sequence reads: CASSLRGGTGNEQYF. CDR3 nucleotide sequence: TGTGCCAGCAGCCTTCGGGGGGGGACAGGGAACGAGCAGTACTTC. The chain recombines TRBV7-6 with TRBJ2-7; weak D call: TRBD1 (9 bases). The CDR3 covers 15 residues. V was trimmed by 5 bases and J by 5 bases, leaving 19 bases between them. Germline V gene lookup returns CDR1 SGHVS and CDR2 FNYEAQ.